This TCR beta chain originates from a study of cytomegalovirus exposure and HLA in healthy donors. General study results and limits: The classifier, whose performance was assessed in both the original and validation cohorts, reportedly diagnosed cytomegalovirus status with high specificity and sensitivity. TCR beta chains numbering approximately 150 were designated cytomegalovirus-associated.

This CDR3 comprises 14 residues. V was pared by 7 bases and J by 5 bases, with 5 bases of the junction left unmatched. Germline V gives CDR1 MNHNS, CDR2 SASEGT. Data came from immunoSEQ multiplex PCR; TCRdb stores just in-frame clones and leaves some out. The repertoire includes about 180,000 clones, 80% to 90% of them detected once, and 1.4% sits in the top ten. For this clone: What it recognizes is unknown.

The donors were part of the validation cohort of 100 to 150 subjects. That cohort was separate from the first cohort, which comprised 670 or so subjects. The V call is TRBV6-1, the J call TRBJ2-2; 9 bases map to TRBD1. The TCR was taken from a woman in her twenties or thirties in good health and CMV-seronegative. Sequencing was performed on PBMCs. The CDR3 region has the DNA TGTGCCAGCAACCGGGACAGGGAGACCGGGGAGCTGTTTTTT. Translation gives CASNRDRETGELFF.